Shown below are 17 T cell receptor beta chains from a single sample sequenced in a study of post-analysis software for immune sequencing data. Whole-study findings and limits: Patients showed TRBV5-6, TRBV5-1 and TRBV20-1 among four to six TRBV segments more frequent than in controls.

Their target antigens are unknown. Sequencing libraries made from TCR beta cDNA carried unique molecular identifiers. TCRdb re-called the PCR reads through MiXCR, storing one row per CDR3 protein. Of hundreds of thousands of distinct CDR3 sequences listed, approximately 59% were seen once; the top ten hold about 11%. The sample comprised blood. The receptor set was obtained from a girl aged 2 to 9 with multiple sclerosis.

The chain carries TRBV7-2 and TRBJ2-3, with D possibly being TRBD2 (5 bases). Per the germline V gene, CDR1 is SGHTA and CDR2 is FQGNSA. With 1 base removed from V and 4 bases from J, the gap between germline ends came to 24 bases. The CDR3 contains 19 residues. The CDR3 bases are TGTGCCAGCAGCTTAGTACCAGTGCGGGTGTGGAGTGGAGCAGATACGCAGTATTTT. The encoded protein is CASSLVPVRVWSGADTQYF. Based on the CDR3 plus reference TRBV7-2 and TRBJ2-3, the full variable domain is GAGVSQSPSNKVTEKGKDVELRCDPISGHTALYWYRQSLGQGLEFLIYFQGNSAPDKSGLPSDRFSAERTGGSVSTLTIQRTQQEDSAVYLCASSLVPVRVWSGADTQYFGPGTRLTVL.

The chain is built from TRBV20-1 and TRBJ2-1; D not certain. Germline CDR1 and CDR2: DFQATT and SNEGSKA (reference sequence). Trimming removed 4 bases from V and 0 bases from J, with 7 bases in between. This CDR3 is 13 amino acids long. The CDR3 is CSATIVSYNEQFF. The CDR3, as DNA: TGCAGTGCTACTATAGTCTCCTACAATGAGCAGTTCTTC.

The chain couples TRBV27 to TRBJ1-1; no clear D. With 5 bases removed from V and 2 bases from J, the gap between germline ends came to 9 bases. Per the germline V gene, CDR1 is MNHEY and CDR2 is SMNVEV (reference sequence). The CDR3 runs 13 residues. CDR3 sequence reads: CASSLRANTEAFF. CDR3 in DNA: TGTGCCAGCAGTCTCCGGGCTAACACTGAAGCTTTCTTT.

Remarks on this clonotype: Germline and junction disagree at one end, which may indicate a read error. The chain recombines TRBV29-1 with TRBJ2-3; 9 bases line up with TRBD2. CDR1 and CDR2 (germline): SQVTM, ANQGSEA. This CDR3 spans 16 amino acids. The CDR3 spells CSVGAAAGGSRDTQYF. The CDR3 nucleotides are TGCAGCGTTGGTGCTGCTGCGGGAGGGAGCAGAGATACGCAGTATTTT.

There are a few counts of this clonotype. The chain uses TRBV7-6 and TRBJ1-2, with D tentatively TRBD1 (6 bases). CDR3 length: 14 amino acids. With 5 bases removed from V and 3 bases from J, the gap between germline ends came to 13 bases. CDR1 is SGHVS, CDR2 FNYEAQ, per germline. As DNA, the CDR3 is TGTGCCAGCAGCCCCCTCGGACAGTACTATGGCTACACCTTC. Amino acids: CASSPLGQYYGYTF.

This clonotype occurred once. The V gene is TRBV2, the J gene TRBJ2-3; D is possibly TRBD1 or TRBD2 (5 bases each). CDR3 length equals 14 residues. Germline lookup yields CDR1 SNHLY and CDR2 FYNNEI. The V gene lost 4 bases and the J gene lost 4 bases, with 12 bases spanning the gap. For the CDR3, the DNA is TGTGCCAGCAGTGTCAGGGTGGAGGCAGATACGCAGTATTTT. Residues: CASSVRVEADTQYF. The full variable domain, its missing parts supplied by reference TRBV2 and TRBJ2-3, is EPEVTQTPSHQVTQMGQEVILRCVPISNHLYFYWYRQILGQKVEFLVSFYNNEISEKSEIFDDQFSVERPDGSNFTLKIRSTKLEDSAMYFCASSVRVEADTQYFGPGTRLTVL.

CDR3 amino acids: CASRPGLAGGNEQFF. CDR3 nucleotides: TGCGCCAGCAGACCCGGACTAGCGGGAGGCAATGAGCAGTTCTTC. V usage is TRBV5-1 and J usage is TRBJ2-1, with 14 bases lining up with TRBD2. Germline CDR1 and CDR2: SGHRS and YFSETQ. V was pared by 5 bases and J by 6 bases, with 4 bases of the junction left unmatched. CDR3 length equals 15 residues.

This clonotype was recorded a few times. The rearrangement joins TRBV12-3 or TRBV12-4 to TRBJ2-5, with TRBD2 identical over 11 bases. V lost 6 bases to trimming and J lost 5 bases; unmatched junction nucleotides: 11. This CDR3 is built from 16 residues. DNA for the CDR3: TGTGCCAGCAGCTCGATAGCGGGGGGGCCCGGGGAGACCCAGTACTTC. This sequence encodes CASSSIAGGPGETQYF.

The V call is TRBV7-8, the J call TRBJ1-2; D is uncertain. The CDR3 is 17 amino acids. Germline V lookup: CDR1 SGHVS, CDR2 FQNEAQ. Between the trimmed V and J ends, which lost 5 bases and 4 bases, there was a span of 23 bases. CDR3 amino acids: CASSPHRVSRPIYGYTF. DNA of the CDR3: TGTGCCAGCAGCCCCCACCGGGTTTCGAGGCCCATCTATGGCTACACCTTC. Using reference TRBV7-8 and TRBJ1-2 for the parts outside the CDR3, the full variable domain is GAGVSQSPRYKVAKRGQDVALRCDPISGHVSLFWYQQALGQGPEFLTYFQNEAQLDKSGLPSDRFFAERPEGSVSTLKIQRTQQEDSAVYLCASSPHRVSRPIYGYTFGSGTRLTVV.

Only a few counts were recorded for this clonotype. V gene TRBV6-2 or TRBV6-3 combines with J gene TRBJ2-5; D is uncertain. Per the germline V gene, CDR1 is MNHEY and CDR2 is SVGEGT. With 6 bases removed from V and 0 bases from J, the gap between germline ends came to 5 bases. The CDR3 contains 12 residues. The DNA for the CDR3 is TGTGCCAGCAGACGGAACCAAGAGACCCAGTACTTC. It codes for CASRRNQETQYF.

This chain joins TRBV7-2 and TRBJ2-7; D unresolved. The V end was cut by 2 bases, the J end by 4 bases, with 9 bases between. Per germline, CDR1 SGHTA and CDR2 FQGNSA. There are 13 residues in the CDR3. The CDR3, as DNA: TGTGCCAGCAGCTTACGCGCCAAATACGAGCAGTACTTC. The encoded protein is CASSLRAKYEQYF.

This chain uses TRBV4-2 with TRBJ2-5; D gene ambiguous. This CDR3 is 16 amino acids long. Germline assignment: CDR1 LGHNA and CDR2 YNFKEQ. Between the trimmed V and J ends, which lost 0 bases and 0 bases, there was a span of 11 bases. CDR3 region: CASSQEGNKYQETQYF. Written as DNA, the CDR3 is TGTGCCAGCAGCCAAGAGGGCAATAAGTACCAAGAGACCCAGTACTTC.

CDR3 amino acids: CSARDTSGPYEQYF. The CDR3 DNA sequence: TGCAGTGCTAGAGACACTAGCGGTCCCTACGAGCAGTACTTC. The chain carries TRBV20-1 and TRBJ2-7, with 8 bases that match TRBD2. Germline CDR1 is DFQATT and CDR2 is SNEGSKA (reference sequence). The J segment lost 2 bases and the V segment lost 0 bases, leaving 3 bases of the junction unmatched. The CDR3 contains 14 residues.

This clonotype was observed a few times. The chain uses TRBV7-2 and TRBJ2-6, with D possibly being TRBD1 or TRBD2 (5 bases each). There are 16 residues in the CDR3. Germline lookup yields CDR1 SGHTA and CDR2 FQGNSA. The ends were cut back, 4 bases at V and 0 bases at J, with 10 bases in the middle. CDR3 in amino acids: CASSSGASSGANVLTF. DNA of the CDR3: TGTGCCAGCAGCTCCGGGGCAAGCTCTGGGGCCAACGTCCTGACTTTC.

This rearrangement joins TRBV20-1 to TRBJ1-2; D is ambiguous. Trimming took 6 bases from V and 4 from J, leaving 18 bases between them. The V gene's germline CDR1 is DFQATT and CDR2 SNEGSKA (reference sequence). This CDR3 has 14 residues. The CDR3 sequence: CSAAPGSLIYGYTF. In nucleotides, the CDR3 is TGCAGTGCCGCCCCCGGGAGTTTAATCTATGGCTACACCTTC.

The chain joins TRBV2 to TRBJ2-5; D is unclear. The CDR3 length is 14 residues. Trimming stripped 0 bases from V and 4 bases from J, with 9 bases between. CDR1 and CDR2 (germline): SNHLY, FYNNEI. The CDR3 spells CASSEALRLETQYF. CDR3 sequence (DNA): TGTGCCAGCAGTGAAGCGCTTCGTCTAGAGACCCAGTACTTC. Variable domain in full (rest from reference TRBV2 and TRBJ2-5): EPEVTQTPSHQVTQMGQEVILRCVPISNHLYFYWYRQILGQKVEFLVSFYNNEISEKSEIFDDQFSVERPDGSNFTLKIRSTKLEDSAMYFCASSEALRLETQYFGPGTRLLVL.

This clonotype occurred a few times. This chain joins TRBV29-1 and TRBJ1-2; D perhaps matches TRBD1 (6 bases). V was clipped by 5 bases and J by 4 bases, with 14 bases between them. Germline CDR1 and CDR2: SQVTM and ANQGSEA. The CDR3 runs to 13 residues. Here the CDR3 DNA reads TGCAGCGTTTTGGGGGGCACAGCCTATGGCTACACCTTC. It encodes CSVLGGTAYGYTF.